The T cell receptor (beta chain) described here comes from a study of monozygotic twins with cystic fibrosis. Using immunoSEQ multiplex PCR, the repertoire was profiled, and TCRdb retains in-frame clones only, with some absent. The sample has about 9,600 clones; 98% to 99% are singletons. Germline-derived CDR1 and CDR2 are LGHNA and YSLEER. CDR3 size: 13 residues. V lost 1 base to trimming and J lost 3 bases, with 4 bases between them. The sequenced sample consisted of blood. The V and J genes are TRBV4-3 and TRBJ2-1; D gene unclear. The sequence came from a girl aged 2-10 years with cystic fibrosis. CDR3 sequence: CASSQALYNEQFF. In nucleotides, the CDR3 is TGCGCCAGCAGCCAAGCACTCTACAATGAGCAGTTCTTC.